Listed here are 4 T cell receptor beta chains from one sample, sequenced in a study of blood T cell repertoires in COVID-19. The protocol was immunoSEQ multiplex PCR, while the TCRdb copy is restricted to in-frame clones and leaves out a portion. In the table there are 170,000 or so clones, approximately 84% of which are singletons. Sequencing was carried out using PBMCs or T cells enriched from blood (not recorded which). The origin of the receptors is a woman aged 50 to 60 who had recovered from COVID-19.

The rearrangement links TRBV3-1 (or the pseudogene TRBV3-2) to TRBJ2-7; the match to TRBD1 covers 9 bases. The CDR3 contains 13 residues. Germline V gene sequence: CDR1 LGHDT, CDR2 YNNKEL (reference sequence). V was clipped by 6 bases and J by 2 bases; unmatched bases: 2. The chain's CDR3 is CASRGTGTYEQYF. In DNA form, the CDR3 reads TGTGCCAGCAGGGGGACAGGGACCTACGAGCAGTACTTC.

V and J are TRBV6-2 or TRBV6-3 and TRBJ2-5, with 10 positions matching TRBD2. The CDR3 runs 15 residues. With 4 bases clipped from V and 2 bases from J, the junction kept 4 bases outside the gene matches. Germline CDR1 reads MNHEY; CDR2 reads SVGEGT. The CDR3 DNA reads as TGTGCCAGCAGTTTACTAGCGGGACCACAAGAGACCCAGTACTTC. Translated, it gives CASSLLAGPQETQYF.

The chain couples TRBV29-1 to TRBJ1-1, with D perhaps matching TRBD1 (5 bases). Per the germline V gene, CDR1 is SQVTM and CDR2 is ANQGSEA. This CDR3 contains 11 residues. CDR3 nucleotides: TGCACCGGACAAGAGAACACTGAAGCTTTCTTT. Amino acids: CTGQENTEAFF.

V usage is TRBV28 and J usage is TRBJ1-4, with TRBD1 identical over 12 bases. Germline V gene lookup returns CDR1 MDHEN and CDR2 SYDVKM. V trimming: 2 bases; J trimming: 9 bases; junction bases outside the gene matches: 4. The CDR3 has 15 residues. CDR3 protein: CASSLTGQGAKKLFF. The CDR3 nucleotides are TGTGCCAGCAGTTTAACGGGACAGGGGGCGAAAAAACTGTTTTTT.